What follows are 5 T cell receptor beta chains derived from one specimen sequenced in a study of shared clonotypes between healthy human individuals. Positive CCR7 selection of CD45RO-negative cells yielded the naive CD8 cells, and terminally differentiated effector memory CD45RA+ cells were excluded. Repertoires were generated with immunoSEQ multiplex PCR, while TCRdb's copy carries only in-frame clones and drops some. The profile shows approximately 1.9 million clones, 93% of them singletons. What was sequenced was naive CD8+ T cells from PBMCs. The receptors derive from a man aged 18 to 29 in good health. Some clones in this sample may be carry-over from other donors' samples.

About this clone: Other DNA sequences of this sample code for an identical CDR3. The V call is TRBV7-9, the J call TRBJ2-3; 7 bases are a match to TRBD2. The J segment lost 2 bases and the V segment lost 4 bases, leaving 3 bases of the junction unmatched. The CDR3 extends over 14 amino acids. Germline CDR1 reads SEHNR; CDR2 reads FQNEAQ (reference sequence). The CDR3 DNA is TGTGCCAGCAGCTCTAGCGGTTTCACAGATACGCAGTATTTT. It translates to CASSSSGFTDTQYF. The full variable domain, completed using reference TRBV7-9 and TRBJ2-3, is DTGVSQNPRHKITKRGQNVTFRCDPISEHNRLYWYRQTLGQGPEFLTYFQNEAQLEKSRLLSDRFSAERPKGSFSTLEIQRTEQGDSAMYLCASSSSGFTDTQYFGPGTRLTVL.

The rearrangement links TRBV7-7 to TRBJ2-5; D possibly corresponds to TRBD1 (6 bases). The CDR3 is 15 residues long. Germline lookup yields CDR1 SSHAT and CDR2 FNYEAQ (reference sequence). Trimming took 1 base from V and 1 from J, leaving 10 bases between them. CDR3 in DNA: TGTGCCAGCAGCTTAGGACCAGGGGTCCAAGAGACCCAGTACTTC. Translated, it gives CASSLGPGVQETQYF.

The chain couples TRBV7-6 to TRBJ2-7; 8 bases match TRBD2. The germline V gene encodes CDR1 SGHVS and CDR2 FNYEAQ. This CDR3 is built from 14 residues. The V and J ends lost 6 bases and 6 bases, in that order; junction bases with no gene match: 10. CDR3 in DNA: TGTGCCAGCAGTCCTAGCGGGTCGAGCGGCGAGCAGTACTTC. Translating it yields CASSPSGSSGEQYF.

The chain has TRBV13 and TRBJ2-3, with D maybe TRBD1 (6 bases). Germline values: CDR1 PRHDT, CDR2 FYEKMQ (reference sequence). V shed 8 bases and J shed 4 bases, with 16 bases lying between them. CDR3 length equals 14 residues. The DNA of the CDR3 is TGTGCCAGCCGATTAGGGGGTTCGGCAGATACGCAGTATTTT. This gives the protein CASRLGGSADTQYF.

The chain recombines TRBV10-3 with TRBJ2-1, with 7 bases lining up with TRBD1. V lost 0 bases to trimming and J lost 8 bases; unmatched junction nucleotides: 4. Germline loops: CDR1 ENHRY, CDR2 SYGVKD. CDR3 length: 14 residues. CDR3 in DNA: TGTGCCATCAGTGAGTCGGGACAGTTCGATGAGCAGTTCTTC. Its protein is CAISESGQFDEQFF.